The following is a T cell receptor (beta chain) sequence with its context. This sample is part of a study of blood T cell repertoires in COVID-19. As processed by the authors: Nucleated cell counts were estimated from reference gene primer amplification. TCRdb's copy holds only in-frame clones and misses some; the assay was immunoSEQ multiplex PCR. V, J and clone size are taken as reported in that table, and D and trimming were inferred from the DNA itself. This repertoire shows under 150,000 clones, more than 80% found once; its top ten account for roughly 4%. Material: peripheral blood. This receptor was taken from a human donor in a cohort sampled during active COVID-19.

DNA of the CDR3: TGTGCCAGTAGTTTAACCTTTTTCTCGGGACTAGCGGGAGTTGGCACAGATACGCAGTATTTT. Translating gives CASSLTFFSGLAGVGTDTQYF. This chain links TRBV19 with TRBJ2-3; 14 bases align to TRBD2. Germline V CDR1 and CDR2: LNHDA, SQIVND (reference sequence). The junction had 17 bases not matched to a gene; V was cut back by 5 bases and J by 1 base. This CDR3 region has 21 residues.